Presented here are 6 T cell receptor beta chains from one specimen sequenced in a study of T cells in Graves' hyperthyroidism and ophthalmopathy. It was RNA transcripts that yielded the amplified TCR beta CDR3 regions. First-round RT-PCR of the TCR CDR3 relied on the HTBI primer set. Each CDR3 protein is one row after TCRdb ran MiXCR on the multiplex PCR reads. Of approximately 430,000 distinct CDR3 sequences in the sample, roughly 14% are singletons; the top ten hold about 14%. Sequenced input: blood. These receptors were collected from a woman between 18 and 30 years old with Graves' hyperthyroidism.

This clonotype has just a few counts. The CDR3 spells CASSEGEVRDEQFF. As DNA, the CDR3 is TGCGCCAGCAGTGAGGGGGAGGTTAGGGATGAGCAGTTCTTC. This sequence joins TRBV10-2 and TRBJ2-1, with a weak D call TRBD2 (6 bases). Germline values: CDR1 WSHSY, CDR2 SAAADI. The germline V and J ends were trimmed by 2 bases and 8 bases, with 13 bases remaining between them. The CDR3 consists of 14 residues.

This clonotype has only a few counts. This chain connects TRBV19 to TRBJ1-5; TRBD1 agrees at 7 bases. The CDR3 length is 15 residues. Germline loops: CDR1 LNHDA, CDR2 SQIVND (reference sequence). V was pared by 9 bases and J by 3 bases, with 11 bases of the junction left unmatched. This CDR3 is CASNRDSLSNQPQHF. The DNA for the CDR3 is TGTGCCAGCAATCGGGACAGTCTCTCCAATCAGCCCCAGCATTTT. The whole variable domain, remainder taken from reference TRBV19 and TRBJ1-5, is DGGITQSPKYLFRKEGQNVTLSCEQNLNHDAMYWYRQDPGQGLRLIYYSQIVNDFQKGDIAEGYSVSREKKESFPLTVTSAQKNPTAFYLCASNRDSLSNQPQHFGDGTRLSIL.

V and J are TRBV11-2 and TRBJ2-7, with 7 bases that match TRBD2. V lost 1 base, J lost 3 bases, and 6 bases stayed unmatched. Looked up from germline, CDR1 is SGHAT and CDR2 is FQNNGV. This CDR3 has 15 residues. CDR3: CASSLGDSGFYEQYF. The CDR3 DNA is TGTGCCAGCAGCTTAGGTGATAGCGGGTTCTACGAGCAGTACTTC.

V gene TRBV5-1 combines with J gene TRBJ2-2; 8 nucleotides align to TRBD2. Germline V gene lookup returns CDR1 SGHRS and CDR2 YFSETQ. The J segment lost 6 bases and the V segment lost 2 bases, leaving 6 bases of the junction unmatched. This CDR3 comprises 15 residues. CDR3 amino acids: CASSFRTSPAGELFF. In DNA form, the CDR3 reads TGCGCCAGCAGCTTCAGGACTAGCCCGGCCGGGGAGCTGTTTTTT. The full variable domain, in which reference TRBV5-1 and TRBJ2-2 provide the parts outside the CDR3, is KAGVTQTPRYLIKTRGQQVTLSCSPISGHRSVSWYQQTPGQGLQFLFEYFSETQRNKGNFPGRFSGRQFSNSRSEMNVSTLELGDSALYLCASSFRTSPAGELFFGEGSRLTVL.

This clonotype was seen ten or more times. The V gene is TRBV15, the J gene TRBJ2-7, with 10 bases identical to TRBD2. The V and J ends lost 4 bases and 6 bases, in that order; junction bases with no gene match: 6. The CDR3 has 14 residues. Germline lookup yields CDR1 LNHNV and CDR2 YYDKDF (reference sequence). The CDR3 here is CATSMLAGASEQYF. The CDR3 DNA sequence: TGTGCCACCAGCATGCTAGCGGGGGCCTCCGAGCAGTACTTC.

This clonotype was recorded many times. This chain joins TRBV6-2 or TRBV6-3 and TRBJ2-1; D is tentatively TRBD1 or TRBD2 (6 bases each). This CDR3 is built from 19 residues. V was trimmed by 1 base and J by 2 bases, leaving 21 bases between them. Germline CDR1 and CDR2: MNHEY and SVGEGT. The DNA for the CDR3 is TGTGCCAGCAGTTACTGGGGGGCGGCCCGGGATCTGACCTACAATGAGCAGTTCTTC. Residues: CASSYWGAARDLTYNEQFF.